The present TCR beta chain was sequenced within a study of T cell changes during pregnancy in multiple sclerosis. This clone was counted once. Method: immunoSEQ multiplex PCR; TCRdb's copy keeps in-frame clones and lacks some. The sample contains around 34,000 clones, roughly 90% of which appear only once. CDR1 and CDR2 (germline): LGHNA, YSLEER. The V gene lost 3 bases and the J gene lost 1 base, with 9 bases spanning the gap. The CDR3 totals 14 residues. The sequencing here drew on CD8+ T cells from peripheral blood mononuclear cells, taken after pregnancy. The rearrangement links TRBV4-3 to TRBJ1-1; no reliable D call. This TCR was sampled from a female donor with multiple sclerosis, enrolled in a pregnancy study. CDR3 coding DNA: TGCGCCAGCAGCCAGGAAAACAGGAACACTGAAGCTTTCTTT. It is translated as CASSQENRNTEAFF.